This TCR beta chain is drawn from a study of beta chain features in type 1 diabetes. The germline V gene has CDR1 MNHEY and CDR2 SVGAGI. V was cut by 5 bases and J by 4 bases, with 17 bases left in between. This CDR3 has 15 amino acids. cDNA synthesis used the whole RNA isolate, giving expressed TCRB sequences. The repertoire was sequenced with immunoSEQ multiplex PCR; TCRdb's copy has only in-frame clones and lacks some. The sample records 200,000 to 250,000 clones, 9.6% being singletons. This clone has only a few counts. The chain uses TRBV6-5 and TRBJ1-2; no firm D call. The material sequenced was naive CD4+ T cells from blood. The receptor comes from a woman aged 18-29 years in good health. The CDR3 sequence: CASSQQPLTSYGYTF. The CDR3, as DNA: TGTGCCAGCAGTCAACAGCCTCTTACCAGCTATGGCTACACCTTC.